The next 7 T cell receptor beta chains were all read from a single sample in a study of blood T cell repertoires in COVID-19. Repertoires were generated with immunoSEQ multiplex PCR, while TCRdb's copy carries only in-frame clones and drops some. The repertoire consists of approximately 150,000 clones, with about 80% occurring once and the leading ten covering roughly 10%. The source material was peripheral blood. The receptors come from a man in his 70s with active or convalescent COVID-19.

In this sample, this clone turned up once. CDR3 protein: CASSVGNRLNTGELFF. DNA of the CDR3: TGTGCCAGCAGCGTAGGAAACAGGTTGAACACCGGGGAGCTGTTTTTT. The J gene is TRBJ2-2, the V gene TRBV9; D might be TRBD1 (5 bases). Germline assignment: CDR1 SGDLS and CDR2 YYNGEE. The V and J ends lost 0 bases and 1 base respectively, with 10 bases between them. This CDR3 has 16 residues.

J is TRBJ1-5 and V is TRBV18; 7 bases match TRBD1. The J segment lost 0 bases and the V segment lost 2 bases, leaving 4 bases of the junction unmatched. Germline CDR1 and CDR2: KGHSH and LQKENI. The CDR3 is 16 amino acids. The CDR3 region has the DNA TGTGCCAGCTCACCATGGGGGACAGATAGCAATCAGCCCCAGCATTTT. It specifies CASSPWGTDSNQPQHF.

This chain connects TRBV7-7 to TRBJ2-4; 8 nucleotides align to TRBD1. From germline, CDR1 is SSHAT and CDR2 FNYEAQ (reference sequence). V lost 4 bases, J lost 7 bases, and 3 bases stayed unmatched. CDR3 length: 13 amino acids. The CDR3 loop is CASSSGQGNIQYF. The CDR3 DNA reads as TGTGCCAGCAGCTCTGGACAGGGCAACATTCAGTACTTC. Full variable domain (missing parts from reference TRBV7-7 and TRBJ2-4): GAGVSQSPRYKVTKRGQDVTLRCDPISSHATLYWYQQALGQGPEFLTYFNYEAQPDKSGLPSDRFSAERPEGSISTLTIQRTEQRDSAMYRCASSSGQGNIQYFGAGTRLSVL.

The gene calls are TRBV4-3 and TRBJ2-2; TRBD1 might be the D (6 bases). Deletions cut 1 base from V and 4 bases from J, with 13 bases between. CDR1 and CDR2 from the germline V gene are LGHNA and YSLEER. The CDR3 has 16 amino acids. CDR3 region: CASSQVRGSGTGELFF. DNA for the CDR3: TGCGCCAGCAGCCAAGTCAGGGGATCTGGCACCGGGGAGCTGTTTTTT.

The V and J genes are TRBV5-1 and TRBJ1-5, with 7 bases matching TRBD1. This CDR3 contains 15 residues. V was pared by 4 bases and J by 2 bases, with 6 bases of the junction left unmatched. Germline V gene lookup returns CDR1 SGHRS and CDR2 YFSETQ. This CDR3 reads CASSPRTGGNQPQHF. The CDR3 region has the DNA TGCGCCAGCAGCCCGCGTACAGGGGGCAATCAGCCCCAGCATTTT.

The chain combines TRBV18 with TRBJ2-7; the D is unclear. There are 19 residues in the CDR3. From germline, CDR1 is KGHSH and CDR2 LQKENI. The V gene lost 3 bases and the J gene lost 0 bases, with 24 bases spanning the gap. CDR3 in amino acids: CASSPRSRATSRSSYEQYF. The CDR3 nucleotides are TGTGCCAGCTCACCGCGTTCTCGCGCAACCTCGAGAAGCTCCTACGAGCAGTACTTC.

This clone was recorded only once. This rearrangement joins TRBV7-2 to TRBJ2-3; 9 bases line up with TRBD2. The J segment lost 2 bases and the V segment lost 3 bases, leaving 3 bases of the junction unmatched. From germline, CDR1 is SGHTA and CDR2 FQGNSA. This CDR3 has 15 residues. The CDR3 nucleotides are TGTGCCAGCAGCTTTGCGGGAGGGTTCACAGATACGCAGTATTTT. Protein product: CASSFAGGFTDTQYF.